These T cell receptor beta chains were read from a single sample in a study of cytomegalovirus exposure and HLA in healthy donors. Sequencing used immunoSEQ multiplex PCR; TCRdb keeps in-frame clones, though not all of them. The sample features about 39,000 clones, with over 3.5% in its top ten. The sequenced material came from PBMCs. The receptors shown here come from a male donor in good health and CMV-seronegative. The CDR3 runs from the conserved cysteine through the conserved F or W. The order of the fields is CDR3 length, D gene, V gene, J gene, CDR3 protein, CDR3 DNA. A D gene is named only where the DNA matches it firmly.

>18|TRBD1|TRBV5-1|TRBJ1-6
CASSSPQGGTGFNSPLHF
TGCGCCAGCTCTTCCCCCCAAGGTGGGACAGGGTTTAATTCACCCCTCCACTTT
>14|.|TRBV4-1|TRBJ2-2
CASSQASVPGELFF
TGCGCCAGCAGCCAAGCCTCGGTCCCCGGGGAGCTGTTTTTT
>15|.|TRBV12-5|TRBJ2-5
CASGFEGLAAETQYF
TGTGCTAGTGGTTTCGAGGGACTGGCGGCGGAGACCCAGTACTTC
>16|.|TRBV7-8|TRBJ1-2
CASSLPGGGEDYGYTF
TGTGCCAGCAGCTTACCCGGGGGGGGTGAGGACTATGGCTACACCTTC
>17|TRBD1|TRBV13|TRBJ1-4
CASSSRTGEMEDEKLFF
TGTGCCAGCAGCTCTCGGACAGGGGAGATGGAAGATGAAAAACTGTTTTTT
>14|TRBD1|TRBV18|TRBJ2-7
CASSSGTGTYEQYF
TGTGCCAGCTCGTCCGGGACAGGGACCTACGAGCAGTACTTC
>14|.|TRBV16|TRBJ2-2
CASRETGLAGELFF
TGTGCCAGCAGAGAAACAGGGCTCGCCGGGGAGCTGTTTTTT
>17|.|TRBV7-9|TRBJ1-1
CASSLIGRGKRSTEAFF
TGTGCCAGCAGCTTAATAGGCCGGGGGAAAAGGTCCACTGAAGCTTTCTTT
>14|TRBD1|TRBV18|TRBJ2-2
CASSPLDRGGELFF
TGTGCCAGCTCACCTTTGGACAGGGGCGGGGAGCTGTTTTTT
>18|.|TRBV5-1|TRBJ1-3
CASSLPKSGSTSGNTIYF
TGCGCCAGCAGCTTGCCCAAGTCCGGTTCTACCTCTGGAAACACCATATATTTT
>15|.|TRBV5-4|TRBJ2-7
CASSLPGEGSYEQYF
TGTGCCAGCAGCTTGCCCGGGGAAGGGAGCTACGAGCAGTACTTC
>11|.|TRBV7-6|TRBJ2-5
CASSLQETQYF
TGTGCCAGCAGCCTTCAAGAGACCCAGTACTTC
>15|.|TRBV18|TRBJ1-2
CASSPPSRAAYGYTF
TGTGCCAGCTCACCACCTTCCAGGGCTGCTTATGGCTACACCTTC
>14|TRBD1|TRBV29-1|TRBJ1-2
CSVGQGSFSGGYTF
TGCAGCGTCGGACAGGGGAGTTTTTCGGGCGGCTACACCTTC
>15|TRBD1|TRBV27|TRBJ1-1
CASSLAGTGRPEAFF
TGTGCCAGCAGTTTGGCCGGGACAGGGCGTCCTGAAGCTTTCTTT
>12|.|TRBV7-2|TRBJ2-3
CASSLYGDTQYF
TGTGCCAGCAGCTTATACGGGGATACGCAGTATTTT